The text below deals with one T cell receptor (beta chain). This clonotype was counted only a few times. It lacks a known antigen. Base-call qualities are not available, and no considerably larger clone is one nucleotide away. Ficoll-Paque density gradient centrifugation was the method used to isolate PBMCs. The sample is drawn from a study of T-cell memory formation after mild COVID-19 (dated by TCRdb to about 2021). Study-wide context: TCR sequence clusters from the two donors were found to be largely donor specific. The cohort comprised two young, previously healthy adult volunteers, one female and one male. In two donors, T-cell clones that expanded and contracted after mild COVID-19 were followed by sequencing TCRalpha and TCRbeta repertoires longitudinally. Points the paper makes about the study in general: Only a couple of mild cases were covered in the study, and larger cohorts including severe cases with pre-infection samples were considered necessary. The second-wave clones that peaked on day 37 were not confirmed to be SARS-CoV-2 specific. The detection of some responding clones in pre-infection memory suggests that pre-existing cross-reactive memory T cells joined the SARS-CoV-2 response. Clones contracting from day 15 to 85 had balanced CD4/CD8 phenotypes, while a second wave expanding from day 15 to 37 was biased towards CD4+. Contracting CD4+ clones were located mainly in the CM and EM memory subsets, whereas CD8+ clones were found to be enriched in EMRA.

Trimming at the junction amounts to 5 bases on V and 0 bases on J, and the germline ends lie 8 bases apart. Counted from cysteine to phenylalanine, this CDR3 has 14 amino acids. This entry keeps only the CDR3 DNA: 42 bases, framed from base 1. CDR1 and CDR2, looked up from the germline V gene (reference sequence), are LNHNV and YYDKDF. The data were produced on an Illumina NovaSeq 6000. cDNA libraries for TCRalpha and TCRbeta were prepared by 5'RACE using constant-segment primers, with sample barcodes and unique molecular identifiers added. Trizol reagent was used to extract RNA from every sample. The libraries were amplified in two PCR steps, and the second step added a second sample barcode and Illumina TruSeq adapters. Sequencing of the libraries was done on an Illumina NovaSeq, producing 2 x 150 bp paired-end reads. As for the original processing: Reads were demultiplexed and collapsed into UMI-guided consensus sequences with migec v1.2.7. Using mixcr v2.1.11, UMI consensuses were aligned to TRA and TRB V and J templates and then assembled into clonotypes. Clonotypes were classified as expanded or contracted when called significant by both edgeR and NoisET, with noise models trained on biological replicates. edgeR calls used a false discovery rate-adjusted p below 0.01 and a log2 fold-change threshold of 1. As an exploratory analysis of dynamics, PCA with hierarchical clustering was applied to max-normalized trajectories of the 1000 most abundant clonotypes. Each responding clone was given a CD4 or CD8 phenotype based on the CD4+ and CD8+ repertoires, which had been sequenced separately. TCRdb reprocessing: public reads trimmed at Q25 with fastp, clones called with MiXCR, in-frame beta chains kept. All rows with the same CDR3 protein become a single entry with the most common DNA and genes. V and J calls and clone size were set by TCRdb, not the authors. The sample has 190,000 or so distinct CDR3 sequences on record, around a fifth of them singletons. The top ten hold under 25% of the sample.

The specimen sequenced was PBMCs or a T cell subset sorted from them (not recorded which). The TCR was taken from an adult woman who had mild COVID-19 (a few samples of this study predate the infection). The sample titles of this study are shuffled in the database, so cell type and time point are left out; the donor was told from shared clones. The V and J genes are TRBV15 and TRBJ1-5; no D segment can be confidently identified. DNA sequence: TGTGCCACCAGCGAGAGGAATAGCAATCAGCCCCAGCATTTT. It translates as CATSERNSNQPQHF.